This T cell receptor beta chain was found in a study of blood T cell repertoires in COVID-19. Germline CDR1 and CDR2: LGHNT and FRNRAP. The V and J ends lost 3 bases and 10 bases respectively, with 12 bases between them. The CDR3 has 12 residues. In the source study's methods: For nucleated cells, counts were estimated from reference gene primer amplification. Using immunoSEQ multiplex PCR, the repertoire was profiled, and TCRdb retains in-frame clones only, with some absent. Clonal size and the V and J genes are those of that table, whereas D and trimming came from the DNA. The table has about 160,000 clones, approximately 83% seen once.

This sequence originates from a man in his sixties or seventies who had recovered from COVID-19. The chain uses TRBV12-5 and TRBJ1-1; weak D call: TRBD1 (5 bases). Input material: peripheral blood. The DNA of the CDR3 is TGTGCTAGTGGTTTAGCAGGGAGGCGAGCTTTCTTT. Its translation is CASGLAGRRAFF. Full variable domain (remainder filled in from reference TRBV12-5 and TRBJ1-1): DARVTQTPRHKVTEMGQEVTMRCQPILGHNTVFWYRQTMMQGLELLAYFRNRAPLDDSGMPKDRFSAEMPDATLATLKIQPSEPRDSAVYFCASGLAGRRAFFGQGTRLTVV.